The source of this TCR beta chain is a study of T cells in Graves' hyperthyroidism and ophthalmopathy (dated by TCRdb to 2018 to 2020). Some background on the complete study: Peripheral blood was collected at initial diagnosis, before any treatment. TCR V-J signatures able to tell the groups apart were searched for in a discovery cohort of 100 patients, of whom roughly 42 had Graves' ophthalmopathy and more than 55 had stable Graves' hyperthyroidism. Prospective prediction of ophthalmopathy was tested in an independent validation cohort consisting of under 20 hyperthyroidism patients and some 17 patients who later progressed to ophthalmopathy. The 100 or so discovery patients were randomly divided into training and test sets at a 7:3 ratio. In addition, the study compared T-cell repertoires in thyroid tissue and in blood from several Graves' hyperthyroidism patients. After sampling, hyperthyroidism patients received methimazole starting at 30 mg daily, and ophthalmopathy patients received high-dose intravenous methylprednisolone. The paper describes TCR Vbeta CDR3 sequencing of 140 or so peripheral blood samples, made up of 43 ophthalmopathy patients, approximately 73 hyperthyroidism patients and some 17 progressor patients. What the research found in general, with its limitations: Sample size was not statistically predetermined, and investigators were not blinded to group allocation. A model built on a 13 V-J signature distinguished ophthalmopathy from stable hyperthyroidism, reaching about 88% sensitivity and 81.08% specificity in cross-validation and 80%/75% in testing. Most expanded thyroid clonotypes (frequency above 0.001) were also found in blood, which suggests that blood repertoires may mirror thyroid immune responses. In validation, progression to ophthalmopathy was predicted by the model with 65% to 71% sensitivity and just over 72% specificity, a median of about 6.8 months before onset.

The junction shows trimming of 7 bases on V and 4 bases on J, plus 11 bases between the germline ends. CDR1 and CDR2 (DFQATT, SNEGSKA) derive from the germline V gene (reference sequence). Spanning cysteine to phenylalanine, the CDR3 consists of 13 amino acids. Only the CDR3 portion is preserved as DNA: 39 bases, with reading frame beginning at the first base. The TCR beta CDR3 regions were amplified from the RNA transcripts. The first round of RT-PCR for the TCR CDR3 was performed with the HTBI primer set and the Qiagen OneStep RT-PCR kit. A second multiplex PCR round built the libraries, followed by size selection and purification. Paired-end sequencing of the libraries was performed with 100 bp reads on an Illumina HiSeq2000. The authors' pipeline ran thus. SOAPnuke was used to process the raw data, removing reads that contained adapters or uncalled bases, had a mean Phred below 15, or lacked an exact match to the constant primer or identifier. COPE v1.2.5 was used to merge the high-quality paired reads, and each unique nucleotide sequence was defined as a clonotype. Clonotypes were aligned to IMGT TRBV, TRBD and TRBJ reference segments using MiTCR v1.1. The analysis included only V-J combinations with a frequency above 0.0001, which together covered 98% to 99.2% of the repertoires. A TCS score was defined as the ratio of F50 (clonal expansion) to E x V (chaos), with BLOSUM62-based TCRdist applied between CDR3 peptides within each V-J. Welch's t-statistics and random forest reduced just over 500 V-J features to under 15, which were used in a naive Bayes classifier (R e1071). The raw public data were reprocessed by TCRdb itself: fastp quality trimming at Q25, MiXCR clonotype calling, in-frame beta chains only. Every distinct CDR3 protein forms one entry, paired with its most common genes and DNA. None of the V and J calls come from the authors' own analysis; TCRdb made them. The sample yields approximately 740,000 distinct CDR3 sequences; about 15% were counted once. The ten top clones hold 10% of the sample.

In regard to this clonotype: No cognate antigen has been identified for it. Within one base of it there is no much larger clone, and no base qualities were kept.

Stable Graves' hyperthyroidism was defined as the absence of progression to ophthalmopathy over 18 months of follow-up. Hyperthyroidism patients were newly diagnosed, with disease duration under 2 months, and aged 18 to 65 years. The study excluded patients with uncontrolled infections, other autoimmune diseases, pregnancy or lactation. Clinical symptoms, serum thyroxine and TRAb, thyroid ultrasound, and orbital computed tomography formed the basis for the diagnoses. Ficoll-Paque density gradient centrifugation was used to isolate PBMCs from around 10 ml of fresh peripheral blood. Total RNA was extracted using Trizol reagent, and RNA quality was assessed on an Agilent 2100 Bioanalyzer.

Sequenced: blood. The sequence derives from a woman aged 18-35 years with Graves' hyperthyroidism. The receptor chain draws on TRBV20-1 and TRBJ2-6; TRBD2 might be the D gene, on 6 matching bases. CDR3 protein: CSVRGAGANVLTF. The nucleotides are TGCAGTGTTCGCGGGGCCGGGGCCAACGTCCTGACTTTC.